These T cell receptor beta chains were read from a single sample in a study of cytomegalovirus exposure and HLA in healthy donors. TCRdb keeps only in-frame clones here, not all; method: immunoSEQ multiplex PCR. The sample carries around 130,000 clones, around 80% recorded once. Sequenced input: PBMCs. The receptors were sampled from a young woman in good health and CMV-seronegative. Both conserved end residues are part of each CDR3. The D gene is left open where the match is weak. Only part of the rows carry a size: once, few, many, or a class if the clone is expanded.

abundance	v_gene	d_gene	len	j_gene	CDR3aa	CDR3nt
.	TRBV12-5	.	16	TRBJ1-1	CASGLVRYRGYPEAFF	TGTGCTAGTGGTTTGGTACGATATCGGGGGTACCCTGAAGCTTTCTTT
.	TRBV19	TRBD2	12	TRBJ2-2	CALEGRAGELFF	TGTGCCTTAGAAGGGAGGGCCGGGGAGCTGTTTTTT
.	TRBV5-1	TRBD2	16	TRBJ2-3	CASSSPRGSVTDTQYF	TGCGCCAGCAGCTCCCCGCGCGGGAGCGTGACAGATACGCAGTATTTT
.	TRBV7-2	TRBD1	14	TRBJ1-1	CASSLGTGRTEAFF	TGTGCCAGCAGCTTAGGGACAGGGCGAACTGAAGCTTTCTTT
.	TRBV6-5	TRBD1	14	TRBJ1-2	CASSARGQYYGYTF	TGTGCCAGCAGTGCCCGGGGACAGTACTATGGCTACACCTTC
.	TRBV5-6	.	16	TRBJ2-1	CASSLVRAGLDNEQFF	TGTGCCAGCAGCTTGGTCCGCGCGGGTCTTGACAATGAGCAGTTCTTC
once	TRBV7-9	TRBD1	15	TRBJ2-5	CASSLTGVVRETQYF	TGTGCCAGCAGCTTGACAGGGGTTGTGAGAGAGACCCAGTACTTC
.	TRBV2	.	13	TRBJ2-1	CASSWDSRNEQFF	TGTGCCAGCAGTTGGGACTCCCGCAATGAGCAGTTCTTC
.	TRBV9	.	15	TRBJ2-2	CASSVVASNTGELFF	TGTGCCAGCAGCGTAGTGGCCTCGAACACCGGGGAGCTGTTTTTT
.	TRBV7-2	.	15	TRBJ2-3	CASSSPGSSTDTQYF	TGTGCCAGCAGCTCTCCGGGATCGAGCACAGATACGCAGTATTTT
.	TRBV18	TRBD2	14	TRBJ2-3	CASSQEAGPDTQYF	TGTGCCAGCTCACAAGAAGCGGGACCAGATACGCAGTATTTT
.	TRBV7-8	.	18	TRBJ2-1	CASSLEGGWLSSYNEQFF	TGTGCCAGCAGCTTAGAAGGCGGGTGGCTGAGCTCCTACAATGAGCAGTTCTTC